These T cell receptor beta chains were read from a single sample in a study of blood T cell repertoires in COVID-19. Generated by immunoSEQ multiplex PCR, the TCRdb table keeps only in-frame clones and is missing some. Among 200,000 to 250,000 clones listed, 80% to 85% were seen once. Sequencing was carried out using peripheral blood. The receptors shown here come from a man aged 25 to 40 with active or convalescent COVID-19. Both conserved end residues are part of each CDR3. Fields, in order: D gene, clone size, V gene, J gene, CDR3 protein, CDR3 DNA. A D gene is named only where the DNA matches it firmly. Some rows have no size entry. The others give once, few or many, or a class for an expanded clone.

>TRBD2|-|TRBV9|TRBJ2-7
CASSPRAAGGIFYEQYF
TGTGCCAGCAGCCCTCGGGCCGCGGGAGGGATCTTCTACGAGCAGTACTTC
>-|-|TRBV7-5|TRBJ2-3
CAATDTQYF
TGTGCAGCCACAGATACGCAGTATTTT
>-|-|TRBV5-1|TRBJ2-5
CASSGGTGPETQYF
TGCGCCAGCAGTGGGGGAACAGGGCCGGAGACCCAGTACTTC
>TRBD1|-|TRBV30|TRBJ1-3
CAWSVGGTGNTIYF
TGTGCCTGGAGTGTAGGGGGCACTGGAAACACCATATATTTT
>-|-|TRBV7-9|TRBJ2-5
CASSSVELYPGQETQYF
TGTGCCAGCAGCTCGGTTGAACTCTACCCGGGGCAAGAGACCCAGTACTTC
>-|-|TRBV10-3|TRBJ1-1
CAISGGDLNTEAFF
TGTGCCATCAGTGGGGGGGATCTGAACACTGAAGCTTTCTTT
>-|-|TRBV6-5|TRBJ2-2
CAAPVGGGDTGELFF
TGTGCCGCTCCTGTAGGGGGTGGGGACACCGGGGAGCTGTTTTTT
>-|-|TRBV5-1|TRBJ2-7
CASSSGNFEQYF
TGCGCCAGCAGCTCGGGGAATTTCGAGCAGTACTTC
>TRBD2|few|TRBV7-3|TRBJ2-1
CASSLSPSGRDEQFF
TGTGCCAGCAGCCTAAGTCCTAGCGGGAGGGATGAGCAGTTCTTC
>-|-|TRBV27|TRBJ2-3
CASGDSASTDTQYF
TGTGCCAGCGGTGACAGCGCTAGCACAGATACGCAGTATTTT
>-|-|TRBV5-6|TRBJ2-3
CASSFVGSTDTQYF
TGTGCCAGCAGCTTCGTCGGGAGCACAGATACGCAGTATTTT
>TRBD1|once|TRBV18|TRBJ2-7
CASSRDSDHEQYF
TGTGCCAGCTCCCGGGACAGTGACCACGAGCAGTACTTC
>TRBD2|-|TRBV19|TRBJ2-3
CASSIGGRTGDTQYF
TGTGCCAGTAGTATAGGCGGGAGGACTGGGGATACGCAGTATTTT
>-|-|TRBV7-9|TRBJ2-7
CASSREERTEQYF
TGTGCCAGCAGCCGCGAGGAGCGGACCGAGCAGTACTTC
>TRBD2|-|TRBV7-9|TRBJ2-1
CASSTPATPSGGTLNNEQFF
TGTGCCAGCAGCACCCCGGCCACCCCTAGCGGGGGTACCCTAAACAATGAGCAGTTCTTC
>-|-|TRBV4-3|TRBJ1-2
CASSQDGGVDGYTF
TGCGCCAGCAGCCAAGACGGAGGGGTCGATGGCTACACCTTC
>TRBD1|-|TRBV5-1|TRBJ2-3
CASSFGQGRTDTQYF
TGCGCCAGCAGCTTCGGACAGGGCAGAACAGATACGCAGTATTTT
>-|-|TRBV28|TRBJ1-1
CASSFVRVGNTEAFF
TGTGCCAGCAGTTTCGTCAGGGTAGGGAACACTGAAGCTTTCTTT